A single sample gave rise to the 11 T cell receptor beta chains below, sequenced in a study of blood T cell repertoires in COVID-19. Using immunoSEQ multiplex PCR, the repertoire was profiled, and TCRdb retains in-frame clones only, with some absent. Of roughly 130,000 clones in the sample, roughly 82% are singletons; the top ten hold around 13%. Sequenced input: peripheral blood. Receptors were obtained from an elderly man with acute or convalescent COVID-19.

The chain couples TRBV10-3 to TRBJ1-1; possible D gene TRBD1, 5 bases. Germline V lookup: CDR1 ENHRY, CDR2 SYGVKD. The CDR3 totals 14 residues. The V gene lost 6 bases and the J gene lost 1 base, with 12 bases spanning the gap. CDR3 region: CAIRGGDGNTEAFF. The CDR3 region has the DNA TGTGCCATCAGGGGGGGGGACGGGAACACTGAAGCTTTCTTT.

The chain couples TRBV4-1 to TRBJ1-2; TRBD1 matches 12 bases. The CDR3 has 21 amino acids. Losses at the gene ends were 5 bases for V and 3 bases for J; bases not matched to a gene: 22. Germline V CDR1 and CDR2: MGHRA, YSYEKL. In DNA, the CDR3 is TGCGCCAGCAGCATTCGATCGGCAAGATGGACGGGGACAGGGGGCGACTATGGCTACACCTTC. Its translation: CASSIRSARWTGTGGDYGYTF.

The gene calls are TRBV5-4 and TRBJ2-5; D is possibly TRBD2 (6 bases). V lost 5 bases, J lost 5 bases, and 16 bases lay in between. Germline V gives CDR1 SGHNT, CDR2 YYREEE (reference sequence). The CDR3 has 14 amino acids. The CDR3 region is CASRPGGGVETQYF. CDR3 bases: TGTGCCAGCAGGCCTGGAGGCGGGGTGGAGACCCAGTACTTC.

This sequence joins TRBV5-4 and TRBJ2-5; TRBD1 aligns across 8 bases. Germline V CDR1 and CDR2: SGHNT, YYREEE (reference sequence). This CDR3 contains 13 residues. V shed 4 bases, J shed 3 bases, and the junction held 2 bases outside the gene matches. CDR3 nucleotides: TGTGCCAGCAGCCTGACAGGGGAAGAGACCCAGTACTTC. Translating gives CASSLTGEETQYF. Full variable domain (outside the CDR3, taken from reference TRBV5-4 and TRBJ2-5): ETGVTQSPTHLIKTRGQQVTLRCSSQSGHNTVSWYQQALGQGPQFIFQYYREEENGRGNFPPRFSGLQFPNYSSELNVNALELDDSALYLCASSLTGEETQYFGPGTRLLVL.

The chain is built from TRBV19 and TRBJ1-2; no clear D. Trimming left V 7 bases short and J 0 bases short, with 12 bases between. Germline-derived CDR1 and CDR2 are LNHDA and SQIVND (reference sequence). The CDR3 runs to 14 residues. CDR3 sequence: CASKRGNTNYGYTF. The CDR3 region has the DNA TGTGCCAGTAAGAGAGGGAATACTAACTATGGCTACACCTTC.

This chain uses TRBV19 with TRBJ2-1; 16 nucleotides line up with TRBD2. The CDR3 runs 19 residues. With 8 bases clipped from V and 4 bases from J, the junction kept 14 bases outside the gene matches. Germline values: CDR1 LNHDA, CDR2 SQIVND (reference sequence). CDR3 nucleotides: TGTGCCAGTGGCCGGGGACTAGCGGGGGGGCCTATCGGTTACAATGAGCAGTTCTTC. Translated: CASGRGLAGGPIGYNEQFF.

This chain uses TRBV5-6 with TRBJ2-3; 7 bases are shared with TRBD1. Germline V lookup: CDR1 SGHDT, CDR2 YYEEEE. The CDR3 has 19 residues. J was trimmed by 1 base and V by 1 base; bases with no gene match: 15. CDR3 in amino acids: CASSLRGAGGITGTDTQYF. The CDR3 DNA follows: TGTGCCAGCAGCTTGCGGGGTGCAGGGGGAATAACGGGCACAGATACGCAGTATTTT.

V usage is TRBV27 and J usage is TRBJ2-3, with TRBD1 matching over 7 bases. The ends lost 5 bases at V and 2 bases at J; junction bases unmatched: 10. The germline gives CDR1 MNHEY, CDR2 SMNVEV (reference sequence). The CDR3 consists of 16 residues. The DNA for the CDR3 is TGTGCCAGCAGTCTAACGGGACAGCCTACCACAGATACGCAGTATTTT. This codes for CASSLTGQPTTDTQYF.

The chain carries TRBV5-4 and TRBJ2-3; 12 bases are a match to TRBD2. The ends lost 0 bases at V and 5 bases at J; junction bases unmatched: 4. Germline V CDR1 and CDR2: SGHNT, YYREEE (reference sequence). The CDR3 has 16 residues. CDR3 loop: CASSLAGLAGLDTQYF. CDR3 nucleotides: TGTGCCAGCAGCTTGGCAGGACTAGCGGGGCTAGATACGCAGTATTTT.

V usage is TRBV18 and J usage is TRBJ1-3; D not certain. The germline V gene has CDR1 KGHSH and CDR2 LQKENI. The CDR3 spans 15 residues. V was pared by 2 bases and J by 0 bases, with 8 bases between. The CDR3 DNA reads as TGTGCCAGCTCACCAGCGGCCGTCTCTGGAAACACCATATATTTT. It codes for CASSPAAVSGNTIYF.

The sample holds a few counts of this clone. This rearrangement joins TRBV9 to TRBJ2-3, with D uncertain. The V and J ends lost 1 base and 2 bases respectively, with 5 bases between them. The CDR3 contains 13 residues. Germline-derived CDR1 and CDR2 are SGDLS and YYNGEE. CDR3 sequence: CASSVSLTDTQYF. The CDR3 region has the DNA TGTGCCAGCAGCGTAAGCCTCACAGATACGCAGTATTTT.